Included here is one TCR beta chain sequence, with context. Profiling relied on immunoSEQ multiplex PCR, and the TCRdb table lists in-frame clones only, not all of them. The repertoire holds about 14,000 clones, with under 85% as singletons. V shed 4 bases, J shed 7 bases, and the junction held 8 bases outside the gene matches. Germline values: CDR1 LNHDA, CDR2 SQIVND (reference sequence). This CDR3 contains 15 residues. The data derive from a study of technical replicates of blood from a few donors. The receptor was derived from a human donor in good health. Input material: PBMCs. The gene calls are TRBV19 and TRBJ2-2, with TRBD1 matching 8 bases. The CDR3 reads CASSSSRTGFGELFF. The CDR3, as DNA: TGTGCCAGTAGTAGCTCTCGGACAGGGTTCGGGGAGCTGTTTTTT. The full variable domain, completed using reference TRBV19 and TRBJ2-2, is DGGITQSPKYLFRKEGQNVTLSCEQNLNHDAMYWYRQDPGQGLRLIYYSQIVNDFQKGDIAEGYSVSREKKESFPLTVTSAQKNPTAFYLCASSSSRTGFGELFFGEGSRLTVL.